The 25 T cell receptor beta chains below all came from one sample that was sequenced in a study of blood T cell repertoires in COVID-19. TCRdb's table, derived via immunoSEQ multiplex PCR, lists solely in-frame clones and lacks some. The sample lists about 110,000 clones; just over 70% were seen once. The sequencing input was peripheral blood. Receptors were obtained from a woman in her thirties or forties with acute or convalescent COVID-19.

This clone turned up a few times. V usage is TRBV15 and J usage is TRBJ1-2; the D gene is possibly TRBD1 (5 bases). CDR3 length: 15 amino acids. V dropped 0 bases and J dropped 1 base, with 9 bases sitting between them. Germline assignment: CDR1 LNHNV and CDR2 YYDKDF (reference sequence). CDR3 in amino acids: CATSREQGYNYGYTF. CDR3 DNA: TGTGCCACCAGCAGAGAGCAGGGTTATAACTATGGCTACACCTTC.

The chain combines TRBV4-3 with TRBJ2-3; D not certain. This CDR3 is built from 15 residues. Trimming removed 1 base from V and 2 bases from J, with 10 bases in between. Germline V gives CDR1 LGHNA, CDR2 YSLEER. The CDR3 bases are TGCGCCAGCAGCCAAGCTCTACAGTTCACAGATACGCAGTATTTT. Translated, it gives CASSQALQFTDTQYF.

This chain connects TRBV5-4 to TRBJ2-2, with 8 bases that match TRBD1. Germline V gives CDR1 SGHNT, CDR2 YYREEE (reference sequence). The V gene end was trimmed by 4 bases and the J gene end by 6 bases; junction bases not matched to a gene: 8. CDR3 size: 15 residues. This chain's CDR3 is CASSPLQGAPGELFF. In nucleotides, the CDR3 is TGTGCCAGCAGCCCCCTCCAGGGGGCACCCGGGGAGCTGTTTTTT.

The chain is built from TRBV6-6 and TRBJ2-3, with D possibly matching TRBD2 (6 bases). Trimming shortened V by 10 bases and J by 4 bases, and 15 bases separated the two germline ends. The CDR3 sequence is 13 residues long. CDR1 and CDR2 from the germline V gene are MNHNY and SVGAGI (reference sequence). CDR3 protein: CATVGAGSDTQYF. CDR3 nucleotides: TGTGCCACTGTCGGGGCGGGGTCAGATACGCAGTATTTT.

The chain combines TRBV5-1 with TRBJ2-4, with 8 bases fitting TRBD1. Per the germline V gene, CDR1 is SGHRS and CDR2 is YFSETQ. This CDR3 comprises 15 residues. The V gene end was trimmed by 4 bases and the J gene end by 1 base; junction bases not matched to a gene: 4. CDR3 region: CASSEQGVAKNIQYF. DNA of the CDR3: TGCGCCAGCAGCGAACAGGGGGTGGCCAAAAACATTCAGTACTTC.

This CDR3 reads CAWSGITNTGELFF. In DNA, the CDR3 is TGTGCCTGGAGTGGTATAACGAACACCGGGGAGCTGTTTTTT. The chain combines TRBV30 with TRBJ2-2; D is uncertain. Trimming shortened V by 1 base and J by 0 bases, and 6 bases separated the two germline ends. Germline V CDR1 and CDR2: GTSNPN, SVGIG (reference sequence). The CDR3 covers 14 residues.

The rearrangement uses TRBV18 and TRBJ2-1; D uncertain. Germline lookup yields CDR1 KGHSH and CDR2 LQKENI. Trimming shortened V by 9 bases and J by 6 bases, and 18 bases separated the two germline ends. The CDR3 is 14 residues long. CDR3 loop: CASSKVAKVNEQFF. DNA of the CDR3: TGTGCCAGTTCGAAGGTAGCCAAGGTCAATGAGCAGTTCTTC.

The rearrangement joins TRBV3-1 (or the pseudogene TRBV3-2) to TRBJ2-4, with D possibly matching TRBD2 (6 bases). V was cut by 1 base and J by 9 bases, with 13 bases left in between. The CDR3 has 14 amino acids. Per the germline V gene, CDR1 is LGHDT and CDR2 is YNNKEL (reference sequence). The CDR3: CASSQVNPGGIQYF. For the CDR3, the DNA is TGTGCCAGCAGCCAAGTCAATCCCGGGGGCATTCAGTACTTC.

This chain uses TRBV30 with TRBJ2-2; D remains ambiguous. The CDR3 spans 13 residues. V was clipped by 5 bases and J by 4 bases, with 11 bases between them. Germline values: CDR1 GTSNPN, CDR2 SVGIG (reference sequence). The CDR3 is CAWAGRSTGELFF. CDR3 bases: TGTGCCTGGGCAGGTCGCTCCACCGGGGAGCTGTTTTTT. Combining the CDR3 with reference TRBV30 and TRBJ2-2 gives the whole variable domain SQTIHQWPATLVQPVGSPLSLECTVEGTSNPNLYWYRQAAGRGLQLLFYSVGIGQISSEVPQNLSASRPQDRQFILSSKKLLLSDSGFYLCAWAGRSTGELFFGEGSRLTVL.

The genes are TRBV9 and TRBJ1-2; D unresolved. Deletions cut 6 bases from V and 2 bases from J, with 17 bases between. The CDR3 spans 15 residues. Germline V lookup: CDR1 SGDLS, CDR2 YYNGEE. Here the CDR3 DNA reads TGTGCCAGCACCCCGGGTGGTTTCCCAAACTATGGCTACACCTTC. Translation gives CASTPGGFPNYGYTF.

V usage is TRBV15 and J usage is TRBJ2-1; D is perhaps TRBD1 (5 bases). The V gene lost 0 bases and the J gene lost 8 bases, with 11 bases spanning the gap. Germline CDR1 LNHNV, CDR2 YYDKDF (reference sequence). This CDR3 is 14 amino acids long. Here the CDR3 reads CATSRDRAQDEQFF. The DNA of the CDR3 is TGTGCCACCAGCAGAGACAGGGCGCAAGATGAGCAGTTCTTC.

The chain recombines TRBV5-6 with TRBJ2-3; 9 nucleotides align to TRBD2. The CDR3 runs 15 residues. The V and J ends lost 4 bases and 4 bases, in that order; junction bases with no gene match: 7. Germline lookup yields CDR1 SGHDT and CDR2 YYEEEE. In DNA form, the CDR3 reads TGTGCCAGCAGCCCAGCGGGGGGAGATGCAGATACGCAGTATTTT. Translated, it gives CASSPAGGDADTQYF.

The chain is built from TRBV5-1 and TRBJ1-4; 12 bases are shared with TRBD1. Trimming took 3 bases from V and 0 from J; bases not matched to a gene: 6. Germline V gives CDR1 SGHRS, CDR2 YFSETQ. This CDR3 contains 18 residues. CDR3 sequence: CASSWAGTGGSTNEKLFF. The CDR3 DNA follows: TGCGCCAGCAGCTGGGCCGGGACAGGGGGCTCAACTAATGAAAAACTGTTTTTT.

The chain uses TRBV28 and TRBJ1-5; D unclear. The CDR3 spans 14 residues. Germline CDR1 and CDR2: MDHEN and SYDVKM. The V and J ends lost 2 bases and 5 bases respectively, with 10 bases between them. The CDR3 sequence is CASSLRVGDQPQHF. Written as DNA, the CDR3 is TGTGCCAGCAGTTTAAGGGTCGGGGATCAGCCCCAGCATTTT.

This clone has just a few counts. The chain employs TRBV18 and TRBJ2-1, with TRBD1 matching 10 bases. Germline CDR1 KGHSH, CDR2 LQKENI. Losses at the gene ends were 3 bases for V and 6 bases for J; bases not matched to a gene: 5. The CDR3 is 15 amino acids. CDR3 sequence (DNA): TGTGCCAGCTCACCGCCGGGACAGGGGACCAATGAGCAGTTCTTC. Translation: CASSPPGQGTNEQFF.

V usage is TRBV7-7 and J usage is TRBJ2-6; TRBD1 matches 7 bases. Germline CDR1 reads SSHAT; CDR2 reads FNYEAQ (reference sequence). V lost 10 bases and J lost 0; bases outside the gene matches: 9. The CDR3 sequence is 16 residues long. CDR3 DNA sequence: TGTGCCATACCTAACAGGGGAAGCTCTGGGGCCAACGTCCTGACTTTC. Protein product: CAIPNRGSSGANVLTF.

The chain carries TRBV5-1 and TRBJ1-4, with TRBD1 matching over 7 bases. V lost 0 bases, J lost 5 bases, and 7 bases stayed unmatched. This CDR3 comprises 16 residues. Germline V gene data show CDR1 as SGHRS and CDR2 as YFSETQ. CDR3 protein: CASSLGNRDRNEKLFF. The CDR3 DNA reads TGCGCCAGCAGCTTGGGAAACCGGGACAGAAATGAAAAACTGTTTTTT.

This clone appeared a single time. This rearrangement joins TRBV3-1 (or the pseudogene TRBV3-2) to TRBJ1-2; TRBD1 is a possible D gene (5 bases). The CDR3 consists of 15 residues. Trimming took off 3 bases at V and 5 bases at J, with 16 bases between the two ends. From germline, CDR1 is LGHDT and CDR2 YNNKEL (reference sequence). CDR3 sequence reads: CASSHPFVGGYGYTF. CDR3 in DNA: TGTGCCAGCAGCCACCCTTTCGTCGGGGGGTATGGCTACACCTTC.

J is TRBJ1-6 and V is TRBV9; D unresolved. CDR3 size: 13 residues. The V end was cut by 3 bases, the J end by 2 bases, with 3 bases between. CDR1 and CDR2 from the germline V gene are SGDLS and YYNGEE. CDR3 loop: CASSATYNSPLHF. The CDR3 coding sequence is TGTGCCAGCAGCGCAACCTATAATTCACCCCTCCACTTT.

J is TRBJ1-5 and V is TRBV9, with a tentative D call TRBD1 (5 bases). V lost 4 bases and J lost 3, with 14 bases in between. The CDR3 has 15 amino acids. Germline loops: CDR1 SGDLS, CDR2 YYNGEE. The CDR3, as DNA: TGTGCCAGCAGCCTTGGGGGGGGAGTCAATCAGCCCCAGCATTTT. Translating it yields CASSLGGGVNQPQHF.

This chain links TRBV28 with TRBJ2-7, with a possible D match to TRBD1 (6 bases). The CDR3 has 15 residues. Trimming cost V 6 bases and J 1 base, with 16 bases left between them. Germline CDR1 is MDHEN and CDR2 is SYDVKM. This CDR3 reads CASRNYRERSYEQYF. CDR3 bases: TGTGCCAGCAGAAACTACAGGGAGAGATCCTACGAGCAGTACTTC.

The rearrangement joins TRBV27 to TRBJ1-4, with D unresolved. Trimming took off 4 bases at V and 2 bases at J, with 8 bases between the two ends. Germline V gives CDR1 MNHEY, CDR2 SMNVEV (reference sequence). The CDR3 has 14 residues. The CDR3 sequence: CASSSRETNEKLFF. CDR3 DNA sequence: TGTGCCAGCAGTTCGCGGGAGACTAATGAAAAACTGTTTTTT.

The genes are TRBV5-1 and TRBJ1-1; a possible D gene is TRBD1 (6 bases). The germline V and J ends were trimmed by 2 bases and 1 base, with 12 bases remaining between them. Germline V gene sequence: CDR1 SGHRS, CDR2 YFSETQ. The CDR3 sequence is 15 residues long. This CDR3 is CASSFQGPRNTEAFF. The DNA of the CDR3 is TGCGCCAGCAGCTTTCAGGGGCCGAGGAACACTGAAGCTTTCTTT. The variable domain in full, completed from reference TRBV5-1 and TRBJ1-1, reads KAGVTQTPRYLIKTRGQQVTLSCSPISGHRSVSWYQQTPGQGLQFLFEYFSETQRNKGNFPGRFSGRQFSNSRSEMNVSTLELGDSALYLCASSFQGPRNTEAFFGQGTRLTVV.

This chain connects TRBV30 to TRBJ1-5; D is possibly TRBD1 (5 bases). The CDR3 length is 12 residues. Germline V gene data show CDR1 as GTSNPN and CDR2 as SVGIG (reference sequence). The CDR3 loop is CATGGESQPQHF. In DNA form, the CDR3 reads TGTGCGACGGGGGGTGAGAGTCAGCCCCAGCATTTT.

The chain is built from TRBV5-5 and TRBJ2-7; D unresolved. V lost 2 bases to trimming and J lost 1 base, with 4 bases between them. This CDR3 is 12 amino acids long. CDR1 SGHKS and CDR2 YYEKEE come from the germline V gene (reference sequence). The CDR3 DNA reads TGTGCCAGCAGCTTCGTATCCTACGAGCAGTACTTC. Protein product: CASSFVSYEQYF.